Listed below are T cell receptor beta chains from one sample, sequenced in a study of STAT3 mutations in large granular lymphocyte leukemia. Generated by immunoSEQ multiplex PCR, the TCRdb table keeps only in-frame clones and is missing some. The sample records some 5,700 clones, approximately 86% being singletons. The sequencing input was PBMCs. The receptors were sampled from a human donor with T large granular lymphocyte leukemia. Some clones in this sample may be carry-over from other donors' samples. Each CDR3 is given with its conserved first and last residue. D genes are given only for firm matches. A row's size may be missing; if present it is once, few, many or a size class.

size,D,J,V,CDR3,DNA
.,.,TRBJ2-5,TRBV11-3,CASSLGPDQETQYF,TGTGCCAGCAGCTTAGGACCGGATCAAGAGACCCAGTACTTC
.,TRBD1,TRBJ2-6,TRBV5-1,CASSSSGTGSGANVLTF,TGCGCCAGCAGCTCATCAGGGACAGGGTCTGGGGCCAACGTCCTGACTTTC
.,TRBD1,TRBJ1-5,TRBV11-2,CASSKTGGNQPQHF,TGTGCCAGCAGCAAAACAGGGGGCAATCAGCCCCAGCATTTT
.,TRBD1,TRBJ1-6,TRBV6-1,CASSDGTGFRTLHF,TGTGCCAGCAGTGACGGGACAGGGTTTCGAACCCTCCACTTT
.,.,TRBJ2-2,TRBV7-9,CASTPNTGELFF,TGTGCCAGCACGCCGAACACCGGGGAGCTGTTTTTT
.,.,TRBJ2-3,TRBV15,CATSRGGVGADTQYF,TGTGCCACCAGCAGAGGGGGGGTGGGGGCAGATACGCAGTATTTT
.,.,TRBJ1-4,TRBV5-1,CASSATQGRLNEKLFF,TGCGCCAGCAGCGCGACCCAGGGACGACTTAATGAAAAACTGTTTTTT
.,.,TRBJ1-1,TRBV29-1,CSVEGELKGGNTEAFF,TGCAGCGTTGAGGGGGAGTTAAAGGGGGGGAACACTGAAGCTTTCTTT
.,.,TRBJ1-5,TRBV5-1,CASSLVPDNQPQHF,TGCGCCAGCAGCTTGGTGCCAGACAATCAGCCCCAGCATTTT
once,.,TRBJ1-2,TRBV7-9,CASSPEVGGGGYTF,TGTGCCAGCAGCCCGGAGGTGGGAGGAGGCGGCTACACCTTC
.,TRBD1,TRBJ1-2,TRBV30,CAWSVVGGGGYTF,TGTGCCTGGAGTGTAGTAGGGGGCGGGGGCTACACCTTC
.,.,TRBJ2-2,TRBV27,CASSWMRNTGELFF,TGTGCCAGCAGTTGGATGAGGAACACCGGGGAGCTGTTTTTT
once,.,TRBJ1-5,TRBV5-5,CASSLGDKDSNQPQHF,TGTGCCAGCAGCTTGGGGGACAAGGATAGCAATCAGCCCCAGCATTTT
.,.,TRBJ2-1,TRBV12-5,CASGKGWRDTYNEQFF,TGTGCTAGTGGTAAAGGGTGGAGAGACACCTACAATGAGCAGTTCTTC
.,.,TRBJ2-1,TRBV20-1,CSATGHEQFF,TGCAGTGCAACAGGGCATGAGCAGTTCTTC
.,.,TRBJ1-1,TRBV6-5,CASSYSGGWDTEAFF,TGTGCCAGCAGTTACTCGGGAGGCTGGGACACTGAAGCTTTCTTT
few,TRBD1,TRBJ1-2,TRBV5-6,CASSLGTGGAYYGYTF,TGTGCCAGCAGCTTGGGGACAGGGGGCGCGTACTATGGCTACACCTTC
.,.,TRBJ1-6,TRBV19,CASTLVWGYSSPLHF,TGTGCCAGTACACTCGTTTGGGGGTATAGTTCACCCCTCCACTTT
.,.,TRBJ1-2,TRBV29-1,CSATDWGASGYTF,TGCAGCGCTACCGATTGGGGGGCATCTGGCTACACCTTC
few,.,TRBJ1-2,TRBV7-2,CASSSRVGYGYTF,TGTGCCAGCAGCTCCAGGGTTGGCTATGGCTACACCTTC
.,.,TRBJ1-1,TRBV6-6,CASSLSPSTEAFF,TGTGCCAGCAGTTTGTCCCCTAGCACTGAAGCTTTCTTT
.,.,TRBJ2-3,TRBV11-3,CASSLAGTDTQYF,TGTGCCAGCAGCTTAGCGGGAACAGATACGCAGTATTTT
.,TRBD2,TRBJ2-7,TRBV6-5,CASSYSAGVGEQYF,TGTGCCAGCAGTTACTCGGCGGGAGTGGGCGAGCAGTACTTC
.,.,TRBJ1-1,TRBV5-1,CASSLTGSNTEAFF,TGCGCCAGCAGCTTAACAGGGTCAAACACTGAAGCTTTCTTT
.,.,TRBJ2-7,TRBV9,CASGQDIDEQYF,TGTGCCAGCGGCCAGGATATCGACGAGCAGTACTTC
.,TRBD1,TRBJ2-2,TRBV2,CASSDRGHGELFF,TGTGCCAGCAGTGACAGGGGGCACGGGGAGCTGTTTTTT
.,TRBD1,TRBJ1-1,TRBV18,CASSPLGQGGTEAFF,TGTGCCAGCTCACCCCTGGGACAGGGGGGTACTGAAGCTTTCTTT
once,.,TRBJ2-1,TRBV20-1,CSARGATEQFF,TGCAGTGCTAGAGGGGCGACTGAGCAGTTCTTC
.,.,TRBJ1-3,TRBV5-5,CASSLDSGAGNTIYF,TGTGCCAGCAGCTTGGATTCAGGGGCGGGAAACACCATATATTTT
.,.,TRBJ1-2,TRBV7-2,CASSLAIDYGYTF,TGTGCCAGCAGCTTAGCAATCGACTATGGCTACACCTTC
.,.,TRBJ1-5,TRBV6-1,CASKKGSNQPQHF,TGTGCCAGCAAGAAGGGGAGCAATCAGCCCCAGCATTTT
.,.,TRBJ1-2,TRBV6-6,CASSYDRTGGYTF,TGTGCCAGCAGTTACGACAGGACGGGTGGCTACACCTTC
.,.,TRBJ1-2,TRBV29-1,CSVDGGSSYGYTF,TGCAGCGTGGATGGGGGCAGTAGCTATGGCTACACCTTC
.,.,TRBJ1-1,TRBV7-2,CASSTLWNTEAFF,TGTGCCAGCAGCACCCTGTGGAACACTGAAGCTTTCTTT
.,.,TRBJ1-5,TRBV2,CASGQPQHF,TGTGCCAGCGGACAGCCCCAGCATTTT
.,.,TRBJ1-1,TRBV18,CASSPSTGNTEAFF,TGTGCCAGCTCCCCATCGACAGGGAACACTGAAGCTTTCTTT
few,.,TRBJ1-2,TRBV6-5,CASSLGYGGFGYTF,TGTGCCAGCAGTTTAGGGTATGGGGGGTTCGGCTACACCTTC
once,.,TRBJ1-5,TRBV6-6,CASGVNQPQHF,TGTGCCAGCGGGGTCAATCAGCCCCAGCATTTT
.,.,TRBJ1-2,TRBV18,CASSPPGSLLYTF,TGTGCCAGCTCACCACCTGGGAGCCTGCTCTACACCTTC
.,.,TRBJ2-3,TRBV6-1,CASRRVSGSTDTQYF,TGTGCCAGCAGGAGGGTTAGCGGAAGCACAGATACGCAGTATTTT
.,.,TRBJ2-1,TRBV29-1,CSVEGLREGDEQFF,TGCAGCGTTGAAGGCCTCCGGGAAGGCGATGAGCAGTTCTTC
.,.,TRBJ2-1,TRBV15,CATSRDRRSYNEQFF,TGTGCCACCAGCAGAGATCGGCGGTCCTACAATGAGCAGTTCTTC
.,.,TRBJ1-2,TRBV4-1,CASSQDRGRNGYTF,TGCGCCAGCAGCCAAGATCGGGGCAGGAATGGCTACACCTTC
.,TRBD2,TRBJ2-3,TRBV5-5,CASSFRSGETDTQYF,TGTGCCAGCAGCTTCAGGAGCGGGGAGACAGATACGCAGTATTTT
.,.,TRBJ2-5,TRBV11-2,CASSLEGETQYF,TGTGCCAGCAGCTTAGAAGGGGAGACCCAGTACTTC
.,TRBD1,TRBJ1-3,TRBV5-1,CASSLQGFGNTIYF,TGCGCCAGCAGCTTACAGGGGTTTGGAAACACCATATATTTT